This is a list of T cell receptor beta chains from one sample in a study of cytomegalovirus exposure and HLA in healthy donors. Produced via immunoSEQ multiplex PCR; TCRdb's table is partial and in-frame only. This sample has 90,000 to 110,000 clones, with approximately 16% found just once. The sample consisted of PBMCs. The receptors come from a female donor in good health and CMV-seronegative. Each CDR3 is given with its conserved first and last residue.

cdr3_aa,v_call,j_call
CASSLGQGAWGYTF,TRBV7-9,TRBJ1-2
CASSLGQGNTEAFF,TRBV18,TRBJ1-1
CASSPGGLAASYNEQFF,TRBV7-2,TRBJ2-1
CASSQVSAGSYNEQFF,TRBV4-1,TRBJ2-1
CASSLVPPRGYTF,TRBV7-8,TRBJ1-2
CASSFWGQDTEAFF,TRBV27,TRBJ1-1
CASSGKRQGSYEQYF,TRBV19,TRBJ2-7
CASSIVDSQETQYF,TRBV19,TRBJ2-5
CASSSGTGGSEQYF,TRBV5-1,TRBJ2-7
CAISESWGVGYGYTF,TRBV10-3,TRBJ1-2
CASSLDSGIESGNTIYF,TRBV13,TRBJ1-3
CASSFDRGREKLFF,TRBV6-1,TRBJ1-4
CASSPTGYNEQFF,TRBV7-3,TRBJ2-1
CASRQGANNEQFF,TRBV6-5,TRBJ2-1
CASSSQGANTGELFF,TRBV11-3,TRBJ2-2
CASSPPGTGGDGELFF,TRBV19,TRBJ2-2
CASSLVGGSTDTQYF,TRBV7-3,TRBJ2-3
CASSVGTSEYTQYF,TRBV9,TRBJ2-3
CASSLVAGDQETQYF,TRBV5-1,TRBJ2-5
CASSPSADTQYF,TRBV18,TRBJ2-3
CSVEGGLTYNEQFF,TRBV29-1,TRBJ2-1
CASSQTGQRADEQYF,TRBV4-1,TRBJ2-7
CASSLESVTGSMPGELFF,TRBV7-6,TRBJ2-2
CASSAGLLNSGNTIYF,TRBV6-1,TRBJ1-3
CASSLGLAGQETQYF,TRBV7-9,TRBJ2-5
CASSTQGQETQYF,TRBV19,TRBJ2-5
CASSFGESSYEQYF,TRBV7-9,TRBJ2-7
CASSDPGQSYGYTF,TRBV6-1,TRBJ1-2
CASSQPGQGSYGYTF,TRBV14,TRBJ1-2
CASSWGRGGVNTEAFF,TRBV5-1,TRBJ1-1
CASNVRVTYEQYF,TRBV2,TRBJ2-7
CASRTTSGGSTDTQYF,TRBV7-9,TRBJ2-3
CASSEGTGGTGELFF,TRBV6-1,TRBJ2-2